This TCR beta chain derives from a study of memory CD4+ T cells and cytomegalovirus serostatus. Germline values: CDR1 SGHTS, CDR2 YDEGEE. Trimming shortened V by 6 bases and J by 4 bases, and 14 bases separated the two germline ends. The CDR3 totals 14 residues. Study outcomes and limitations: Of approximately 150 reported CMV TCRbeta sequences, about 67 were found in memory CD4+ repertoires.

The sort gate was single viable CD3+CD4+CD8-CD45RO+ cells for memory CD4+ T cells. CD4+ T cells were isolated by positive magnetic selection. Comments on this clone: The antigen remains unidentified.

Sequencing used immunoSEQ multiplex PCR; TCRdb keeps in-frame clones, though not all of them. The top ten hold 1% to 1.2% of the sample, which has 54,000 or so clones, about 81% seen once. The chain couples TRBV5-8 to TRBJ1-5; D not certain. The specimen was memory CD4+ T cells from blood. This sequence was found in an adult in good health and CMV-seronegative. CDR3 sequence (DNA): TGTGCCAGCAACGCTTGGGCCAGAAATCAGCCCCAGCATTTT. This translates into CASNAWARNQPQHF.